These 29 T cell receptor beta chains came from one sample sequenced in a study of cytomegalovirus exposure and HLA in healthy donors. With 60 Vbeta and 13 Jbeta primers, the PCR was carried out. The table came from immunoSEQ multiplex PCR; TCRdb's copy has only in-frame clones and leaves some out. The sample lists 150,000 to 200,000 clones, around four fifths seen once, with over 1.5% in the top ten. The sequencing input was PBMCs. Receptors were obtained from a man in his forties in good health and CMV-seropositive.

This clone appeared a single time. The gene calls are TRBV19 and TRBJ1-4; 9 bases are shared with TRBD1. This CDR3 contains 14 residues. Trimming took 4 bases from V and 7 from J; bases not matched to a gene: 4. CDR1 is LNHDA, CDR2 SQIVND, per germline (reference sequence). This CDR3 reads CASSTGTGREKLFF. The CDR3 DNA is TGTGCCAGTAGTACCGGGACAGGGCGTGAAAAACTGTTTTTT.

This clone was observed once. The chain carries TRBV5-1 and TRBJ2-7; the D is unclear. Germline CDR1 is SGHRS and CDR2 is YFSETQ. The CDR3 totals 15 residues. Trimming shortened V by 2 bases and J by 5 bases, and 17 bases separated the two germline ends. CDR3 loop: CASSLGNYPFDEQYF. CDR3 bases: TGCGCCAGCAGCTTAGGAAACTACCCATTTGACGAGCAGTACTTC.

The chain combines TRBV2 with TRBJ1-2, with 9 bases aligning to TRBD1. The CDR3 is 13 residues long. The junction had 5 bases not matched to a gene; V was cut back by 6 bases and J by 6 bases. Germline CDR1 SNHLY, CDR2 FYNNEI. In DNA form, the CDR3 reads TGTGCCAGCAGATACTGGACAGGGGATGGCTACACCTTC. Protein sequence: CASRYWTGDGYTF.

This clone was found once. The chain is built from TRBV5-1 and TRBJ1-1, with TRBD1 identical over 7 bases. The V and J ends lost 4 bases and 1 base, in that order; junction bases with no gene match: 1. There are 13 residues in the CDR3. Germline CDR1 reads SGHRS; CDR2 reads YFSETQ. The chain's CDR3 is CASSRDRNTEAFF. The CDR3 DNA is TGCGCCAGCAGCCGGGACAGGAACACTGAAGCTTTCTTT.

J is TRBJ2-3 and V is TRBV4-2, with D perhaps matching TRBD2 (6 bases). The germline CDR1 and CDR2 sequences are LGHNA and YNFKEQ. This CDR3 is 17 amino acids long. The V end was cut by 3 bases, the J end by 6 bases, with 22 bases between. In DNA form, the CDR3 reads TGTGCCAGCAGCCAGCTCACTCCCGGAGGGCCGGGGGATACGCAGTATTTT. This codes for CASSQLTPGGPGDTQYF.

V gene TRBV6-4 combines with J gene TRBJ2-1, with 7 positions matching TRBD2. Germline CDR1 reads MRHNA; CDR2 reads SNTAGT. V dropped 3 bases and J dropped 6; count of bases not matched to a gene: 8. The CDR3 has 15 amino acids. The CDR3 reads CASSESPASGNEQFF. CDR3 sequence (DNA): TGTGCCAGCAGTGAGTCTCCGGCTAGCGGCAATGAGCAGTTCTTC.

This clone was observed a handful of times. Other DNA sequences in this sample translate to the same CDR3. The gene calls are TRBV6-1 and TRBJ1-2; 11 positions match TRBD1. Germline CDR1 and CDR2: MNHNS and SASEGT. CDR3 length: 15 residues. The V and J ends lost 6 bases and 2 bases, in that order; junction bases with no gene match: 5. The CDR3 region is CASRGQGAGNYGYTF. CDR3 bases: TGTGCCAGCAGAGGACAGGGGGCAGGAAACTATGGCTACACCTTC.

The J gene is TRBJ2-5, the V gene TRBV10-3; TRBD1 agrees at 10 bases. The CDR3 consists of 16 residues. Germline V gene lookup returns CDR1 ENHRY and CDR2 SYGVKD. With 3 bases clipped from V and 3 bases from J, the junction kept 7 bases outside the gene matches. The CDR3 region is CAISDLSTGGEETQYF. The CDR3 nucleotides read TGTGCCATCAGTGATTTGTCGACAGGGGGCGAAGAGACCCAGTACTTC.

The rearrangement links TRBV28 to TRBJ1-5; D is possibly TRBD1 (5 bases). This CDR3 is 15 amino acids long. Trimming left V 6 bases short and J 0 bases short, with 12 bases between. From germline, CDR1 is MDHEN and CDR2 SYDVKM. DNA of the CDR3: TGTGCCAGCAGATGGACACTGAATAGCAATCAGCCCCAGCATTTT. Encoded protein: CASRWTLNSNQPQHF.

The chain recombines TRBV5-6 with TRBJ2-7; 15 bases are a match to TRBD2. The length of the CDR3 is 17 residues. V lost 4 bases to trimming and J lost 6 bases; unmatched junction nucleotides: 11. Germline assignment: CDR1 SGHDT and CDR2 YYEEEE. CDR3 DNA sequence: TGTGCCAGCAGCAGAGGACTAGCGGGAGGGCCTCGGGGCGAGCAGTACTTC. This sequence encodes CASSRGLAGGPRGEQYF. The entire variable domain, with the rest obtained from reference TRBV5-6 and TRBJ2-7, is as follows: DAGVTQSPTHLIKTRGQQVTLRCSPKSGHDTVSWYQQALGQGPQFIFQYYEEEERQRGNFPDRFSGHQFPNYSSELNVNALLLGDSALYLCASSRGLAGGPRGEQYFGPGTRLTVT.

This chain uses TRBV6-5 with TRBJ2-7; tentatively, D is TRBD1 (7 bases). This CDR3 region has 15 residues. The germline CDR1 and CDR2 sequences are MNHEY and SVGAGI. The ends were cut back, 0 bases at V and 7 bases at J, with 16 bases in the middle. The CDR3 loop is CASSYSEGTVEEQYF. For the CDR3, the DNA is TGTGCCAGCAGTTACTCGGAGGGGACAGTAGAAGAGCAGTACTTC.

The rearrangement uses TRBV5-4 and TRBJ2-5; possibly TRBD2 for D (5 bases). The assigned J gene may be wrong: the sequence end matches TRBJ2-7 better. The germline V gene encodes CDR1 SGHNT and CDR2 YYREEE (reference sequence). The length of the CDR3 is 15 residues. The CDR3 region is CASSLEGGRSYEQYF. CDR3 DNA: TGTGCCAGCAGCTTGGAGGGTGGGAGATCCTACGAGCAGTACTTC.

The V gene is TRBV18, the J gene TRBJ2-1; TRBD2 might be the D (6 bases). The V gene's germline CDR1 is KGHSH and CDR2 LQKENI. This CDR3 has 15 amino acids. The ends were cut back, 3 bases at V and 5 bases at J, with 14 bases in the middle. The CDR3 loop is CASSPRGPGDNEQFF. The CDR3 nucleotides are TGTGCCAGCTCACCGCGGGGCCCTGGGGACAATGAGCAGTTCTTC.

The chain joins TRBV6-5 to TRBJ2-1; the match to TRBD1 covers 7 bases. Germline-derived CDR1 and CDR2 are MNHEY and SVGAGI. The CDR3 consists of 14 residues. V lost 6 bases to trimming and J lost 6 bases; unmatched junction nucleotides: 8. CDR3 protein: CASSRDRVVNEQFF. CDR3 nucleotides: TGTGCCAGCAGCCGAGACAGGGTCGTCAATGAGCAGTTCTTC.

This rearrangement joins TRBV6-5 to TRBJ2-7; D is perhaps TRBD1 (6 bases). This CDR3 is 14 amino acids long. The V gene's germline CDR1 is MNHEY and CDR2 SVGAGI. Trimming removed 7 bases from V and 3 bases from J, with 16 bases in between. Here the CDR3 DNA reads TGTGCCAGCAATCCGACAGGCTCGGACTACGAGCAGTACTTC. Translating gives CASNPTGSDYEQYF.

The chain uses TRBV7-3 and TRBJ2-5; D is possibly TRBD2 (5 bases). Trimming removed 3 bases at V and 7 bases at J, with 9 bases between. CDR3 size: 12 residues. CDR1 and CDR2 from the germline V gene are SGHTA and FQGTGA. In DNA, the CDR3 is TGTGCCAGCAGCTTGGACTCATCGACCCAGTACTTC. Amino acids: CASSLDSSTQYF.

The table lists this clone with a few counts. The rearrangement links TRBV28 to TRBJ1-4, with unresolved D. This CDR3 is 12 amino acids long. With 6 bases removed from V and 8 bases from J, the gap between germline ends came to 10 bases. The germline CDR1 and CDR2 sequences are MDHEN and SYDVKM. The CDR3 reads CASSAVAEKLFF. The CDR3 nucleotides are TGTGCCAGCAGCGCCGTAGCCGAAAAACTGTTTTTT.

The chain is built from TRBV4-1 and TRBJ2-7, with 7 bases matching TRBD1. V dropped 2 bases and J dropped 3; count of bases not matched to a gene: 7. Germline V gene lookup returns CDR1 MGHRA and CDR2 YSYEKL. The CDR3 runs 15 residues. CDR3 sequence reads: CASSQTPGQSYEQYF. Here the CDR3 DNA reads TGCGCCAGCAGCCAAACACCGGGACAGAGCTACGAGCAGTACTTC.

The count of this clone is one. This chain's CDR3 is CAISESSSSGKYEQYF. For the CDR3, the DNA is TGTGCCATCAGTGAGTCTTCTTCAAGCGGGAAATACGAGCAGTACTTC. The rearrangement uses TRBV10-3 and TRBJ2-7; 7 bases map to TRBD2. The length of the CDR3 is 16 residues. CDR1 and CDR2 (germline): ENHRY, SYGVKD. V trimming: 0 bases; J trimming: 4 bases; junction bases outside the gene matches: 9.

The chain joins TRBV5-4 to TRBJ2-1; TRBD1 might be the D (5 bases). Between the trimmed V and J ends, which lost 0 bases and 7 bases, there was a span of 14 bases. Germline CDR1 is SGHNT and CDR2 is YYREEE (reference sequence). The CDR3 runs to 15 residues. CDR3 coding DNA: TGTGCCAGCAGCTTGGCAGGGAAGAGTAGGAATGAGCAGTTCTTC. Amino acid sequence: CASSLAGKSRNEQFF.

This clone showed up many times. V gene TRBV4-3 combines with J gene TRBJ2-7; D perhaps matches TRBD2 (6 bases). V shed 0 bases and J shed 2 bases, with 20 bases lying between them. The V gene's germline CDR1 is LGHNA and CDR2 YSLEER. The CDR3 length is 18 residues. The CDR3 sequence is CASSQEVTVGGPTYEQYF. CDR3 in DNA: TGCGCCAGCAGCCAAGAAGTAACCGTCGGGGGACCTACCTACGAGCAGTACTTC.

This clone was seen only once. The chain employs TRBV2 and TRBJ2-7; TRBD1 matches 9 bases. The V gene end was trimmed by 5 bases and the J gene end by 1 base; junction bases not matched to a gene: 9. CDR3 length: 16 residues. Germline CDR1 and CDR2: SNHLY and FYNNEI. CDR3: CASSTGPGQGSYEQYF. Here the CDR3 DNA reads TGTGCCAGCAGTACGGGACCGGGACAGGGTTCCTACGAGCAGTACTTC.

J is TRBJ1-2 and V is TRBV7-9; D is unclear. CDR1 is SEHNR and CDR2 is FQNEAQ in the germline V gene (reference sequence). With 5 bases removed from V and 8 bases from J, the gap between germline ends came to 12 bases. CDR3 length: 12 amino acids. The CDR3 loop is CASSPLAGGYTF. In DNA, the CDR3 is TGTGCCAGCAGCCCCTTGGCGGGAGGCTACACCTTC.

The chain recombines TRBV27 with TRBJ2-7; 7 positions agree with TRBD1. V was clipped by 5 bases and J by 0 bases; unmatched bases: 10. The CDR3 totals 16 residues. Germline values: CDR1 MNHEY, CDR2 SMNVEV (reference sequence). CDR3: CASSPLDRASSYEQYF. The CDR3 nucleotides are TGTGCCAGCAGTCCTCTCGACAGGGCGAGCTCCTACGAGCAGTACTTC.

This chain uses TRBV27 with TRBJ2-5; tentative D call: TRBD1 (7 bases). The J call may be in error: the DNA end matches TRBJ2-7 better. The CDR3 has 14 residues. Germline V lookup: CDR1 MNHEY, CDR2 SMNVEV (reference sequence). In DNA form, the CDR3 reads TGTGCCAGCAGTTTACAGGGGGGTAACTACGAGCAGTACTTC. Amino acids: CASSLQGGNYEQYF.

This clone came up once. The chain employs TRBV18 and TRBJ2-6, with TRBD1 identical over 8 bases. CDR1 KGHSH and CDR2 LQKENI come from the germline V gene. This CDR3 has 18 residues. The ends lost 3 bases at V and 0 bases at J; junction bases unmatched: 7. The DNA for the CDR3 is TGTGCCAGCTCACCGTACCAGGGGGCGACCTCTGGGGCCAACGTCCTGACTTTC. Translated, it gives CASSPYQGATSGANVLTF.

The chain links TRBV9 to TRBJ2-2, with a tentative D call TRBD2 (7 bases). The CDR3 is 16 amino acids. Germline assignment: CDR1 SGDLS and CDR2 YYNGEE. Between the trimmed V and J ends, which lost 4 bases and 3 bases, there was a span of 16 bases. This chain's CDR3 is CASSRGGEGYTGELFF. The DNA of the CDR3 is TGTGCCAGCAGCAGAGGGGGGGAGGGATACACCGGGGAGCTGTTTTTT.

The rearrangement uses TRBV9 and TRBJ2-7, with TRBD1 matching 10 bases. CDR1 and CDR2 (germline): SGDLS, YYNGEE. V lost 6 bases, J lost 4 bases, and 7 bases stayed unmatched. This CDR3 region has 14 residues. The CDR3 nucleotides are TGTGCCAGCACCCCGGGACAGGGGCTATACGAGCAGTACTTC. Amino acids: CASTPGQGLYEQYF.

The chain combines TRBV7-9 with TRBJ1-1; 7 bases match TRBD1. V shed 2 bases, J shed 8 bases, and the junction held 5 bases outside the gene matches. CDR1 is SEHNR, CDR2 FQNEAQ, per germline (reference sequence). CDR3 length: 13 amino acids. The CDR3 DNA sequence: TGTGCCAGCAGCTTATCGACAGGGATGGAAGCTTTCTTT. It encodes CASSLSTGMEAFF.